The entry that follows covers one T cell receptor (beta chain) sequence. The target antigen is unknown. Germline values: CDR1 MNHNS, CDR2 SASEGT. V gave up 6 bases and J gave up 11 bases; unmatched junction bases: 4. The CDR3 has 11 amino acids. This entry comes from a study of lymphopenia after photon versus proton radiotherapy. Sequencing used immunoSEQ multiplex PCR; TCRdb keeps in-frame clones, though not all of them. The sample contains about 6,900 clones, 70% to 85% of which appear only once. General study results and limits: Relative stability marked proton patients; photon patients lost diversity and naive cells. Oligoclonal CD8+ Temra expansion after nadir drove photon patients' diversity drop. Survival link was tested only in deceased patients; proton benefit remains a possibility.

The source is a man aged 30 to 45 with gastric cancer. The sample in question was peripheral blood, obtained from a patient treated with photon-based radiotherapy. The chain combines TRBV6-1 with TRBJ2-3; 8 nucleotides agree with TRBD2. This CDR3 reads CASSGGGLQYF. CDR3 sequence (DNA): TGTGCCAGCAGCGGGGGGGGCCTGCAGTATTTT.